This record concerns one T cell receptor (beta chain) sequence. Its antigen remains unidentified. The data derive from a study of long-term antiretroviral therapy in people with HIV. Trimming shortened V by 1 base and J by 2 bases, and 6 bases separated the two germline ends. The CDR3 spans 15 residues. CDR1 is LGHNT, CDR2 FRNRAP, per germline. At the survey level, the v3.0 immunoSEQ assay was run. The sequencing target was about 35,000-55,000 T-cell genomes per sample. Clones were read by immunoSEQ multiplex PCR, and TCRdb kept only the in-frame ones, dropping some. This sample has about 42,000 clones, with roughly 86% found just once. Every one of the participants with HIV received treatment in the United States. Each specimen consisted of about 1-10 million cryopreserved PBMC prior to extraction of DNA. Study results and limitations: Control repertoires displayed wider CDR3 length ranges than the HIV repertoires.

The sequencing used unsorted PBMCs, collected 0.1 years before starting antiretroviral therapy. This chain connects TRBV12-5 to TRBJ2-6; D gene unclear. The receptor comes from a woman in her forties or fifties with HIV. CDR3 nucleotides: TGTGCTAGTGGTTTGGGGAAGACTGGGGCCAACGTCCTGACTTTC. Translated, it gives CASGLGKTGANVLTF.